Listed here are 26 T cell receptor beta chains from one sample, sequenced in a study of blood T cells in healthy people across ages. Next came a second PCR, run for about 7 to 12 cycles, which used a sample-barcoded 5' primer along with a J-beta primer mix. TCRdb processed the 5' RACE reads anew with MiXCR; each CDR3 protein has one entry. The sample carries some 750,000 distinct CDR3 sequences, around a fifth recorded once. Source material: blood. The source is a man in his 70s in good health.

On this clonotype itself: One junction end does not reproduce the germline sequence, and a read error may be involved. The chain couples TRBV9 to TRBJ1-4, with a possible D match to TRBD1 (5 bases). The V gene's germline CDR1 is SGDLS and CDR2 YYNGEE. The CDR3 extends over 15 amino acids. In DNA, the CDR3 is TGTACCAGCAGCGCCCGGGGGTTTCCTAATGAAAAACTGTTTTTT. This encodes CTSSARGFPNEKLFF. Complete variable domain (other parts from reference TRBV9 and TRBJ1-4): DSGVTQTPKHLITATGQRVTLRCSPRSGDLSVYWYQQSLDQGLQFLIQYYNGEERAKGNILERFSAQQFPDLHSELNLSSLELGDSALYFCTSSARGFPNEKLFFGSGTQLSVL.

The chain is built from TRBV20-1 and TRBJ1-1, with 9 positions matching TRBD1. V gave up 6 bases and J gave up 3 bases; unmatched junction bases: 11. Germline CDR1 DFQATT, CDR2 SNEGSKA (reference sequence). The CDR3 length is 15 residues. The CDR3 coding sequence is TGCAGTGCCCTGAGGGACAGGGTGGCCGACACTGAAGCTTTCTTT. It is translated as CSALRDRVADTEAFF.

This chain links TRBV29-1 with TRBJ1-4; D unresolved. Germline CDR1 is SQVTM and CDR2 is ANQGSEA. The CDR3 totals 12 residues. V lost 2 bases and J 12 bases, leaving 13 bases between the germline ends. In DNA form, the CDR3 reads TGCAGCGTTGAATATGGGATGAAGCAACTGTTTTTT. It codes for CSVEYGMKQLFF. Complete variable domain (other parts from reference TRBV29-1 and TRBJ1-4): SAVISQKPSRDICQRGTSLTIQCQVDSQVTMMFWYRQQPGQSLTLIATANQGSEATYESGFVIDKFPISRPNLTFSTLTVSNMSPEDSSIYLCSVEYGMKQLFFGSGTQLSVL.

In its sample, this clonotype was seen many times. The J gene is TRBJ1-3, the V gene TRBV20-1; unclear D gene. This CDR3 comprises 14 residues. Between the trimmed V and J ends, which lost 6 bases and 0 bases, there was a span of 12 bases. Germline V gene lookup returns CDR1 DFQATT and CDR2 SNEGSKA (reference sequence). In DNA, the CDR3 is TGCAGTGCCATCCTTGCGGACTCTGGAAACACCATATATTTT. Amino acids: CSAILADSGNTIYF.

The V and J genes are TRBV20-1 and TRBJ2-5, with a weak D call TRBD2 (5 bases). CDR3 length: 13 residues. Trimming removed 3 bases at V and 5 bases at J, with 13 bases between. The germline CDR1 and CDR2 sequences are DFQATT and SNEGSKA (reference sequence). The CDR3 DNA reads TGCAGTGCTAGGTCGGCGGGTGTCGAGACCCAGTACTTC. It is translated as CSARSAGVETQYF.

The table lists this clonotype with a few counts. This chain joins TRBV9 and TRBJ2-2, with D possibly TRBD1 on 5 matching bases. This CDR3 comprises 17 residues. V was trimmed by 4 bases and J by 4 bases, leaving 20 bases between them. Germline loops: CDR1 SGDLS, CDR2 YYNGEE. The DNA for the CDR3 is TGTGCCAGCAGCCGGTGGTTGGGGCGGCCCACCACCGGGGAGCTGTTTTTT. Translating gives CASSRWLGRPTTGELFF.

Remarks on this clonotype: One junction end disagrees with the germline gene, perhaps due to a read error. The chain is built from TRBV5-7 and TRBJ1-4, with D uncertain. TRBV5-7 is an ORF for which the function is uncertain. This CDR3 comprises 15 residues. The CDR3 nucleotides read TGTGCCAGCACCCGGCCGCCCCTGGTTAAAGAAAAACTGCTTTTT. It translates to CASTRPPLVKEKLLF.

This clonotype was seen a few times. The chain carries TRBV6-1 and TRBJ2-5, with a tentative D call TRBD1 (5 bases). V lost 7 bases and J lost 2, with 14 bases in between. The CDR3 runs to 14 residues. Germline V gene lookup returns CDR1 MNHNS and CDR2 SASEGT. The CDR3 DNA reads as TGTGCCAGCACCCTATCAGGGTATCAAGAGACCCAGTACTTC. This sequence encodes CASTLSGYQETQYF.

This clonotype was recorded at least ten times. The rearrangement joins TRBV5-1 to TRBJ2-1, with TRBD2 matching over 7 bases. With V trimmed by 7 bases and J by 7 bases, 14 bases remained unmatched. The CDR3 runs 15 residues. The germline CDR1 and CDR2 sequences are SGHRS and YFSETQ. CDR3 in amino acids: CASVEGQAGKNEQFF. CDR3 bases: TGCGCCAGCGTCGAGGGGCAAGCGGGAAAAAATGAGCAGTTCTTC.

Remarks on this clonotype: This may arise from a read error, as a much more abundant clone is one base away. The chain links TRBV7-2 to TRBJ2-1; possibly TRBD1 for D (6 bases). The length of the CDR3 is 15 residues. The germline V gene encodes CDR1 SGHTA and CDR2 FQGNSA. The CDR3 here is CASSLDRVKYTEQFF. The CDR3 DNA sequence: TGTGCCAGCAGCTTAGACAGGGTAAAATACACTGAGCAGTTCTTC.

V gene TRBV6-5 combines with J gene TRBJ2-3; no reliable D call. The V end lost 6 bases, the J end lost 6 bases, and 19 bases lay between the germline ends. In germline, CDR1 is MNHEY, CDR2 SVGAGI. The CDR3 is 15 residues long. This CDR3 is CASREDSFKRDTQYF. The CDR3 DNA is TGTGCCAGCAGAGAAGATAGTTTCAAAAGGGATACGCAGTATTTT.

This clonotype was observed a few times. The chain is built from TRBV27 and TRBJ1-4; D is ambiguous. The CDR3 consists of 13 residues. The V end was cut by 3 bases, the J end by 8 bases, with 10 bases between. Germline V CDR1 and CDR2: MNHEY, SMNVEV (reference sequence). The CDR3 nucleotides read TGTGCCAGCAGTTTCGCCGGTTCAGAAAAACTGTTTTTT. It translates to CASSFAGSEKLFF. The full variable domain, in which reference TRBV27 and TRBJ1-4 provide the parts outside the CDR3, is EAQVTQNPRYLITVTGKKLTVTCSQNMNHEYMSWYRQDPGLGLRQIYYSMNVEVTDKGDVPEGYKVSRKEKRNFPLILESPSPNQTSLYFCASSFAGSEKLFFGSGTQLSVL.

There are a few counts of this clonotype. The chain is built from TRBV20-1 and TRBJ2-5; 14 bases agree with TRBD2. The J call is uncertain, as TRBJ2-7 better fits the DNA end. CDR3 length: 15 amino acids. Looked up from germline, CDR1 is DFQATT and CDR2 is SNEGSKA (reference sequence). The CDR3 loop reads CSAQRTSGGYYEQYF. The CDR3 bases are TGCAGTGCACAGCGGACTAGCGGGGGGTACTACGAGCAGTACTTC.

This clonotype was seen just once. J is TRBJ1-2 and V is TRBV5-1; 8 nucleotides align to TRBD1. V was clipped by 3 bases and J by 7 bases; unmatched bases: 8. The CDR3 is made up of 14 amino acids. Germline-derived CDR1 and CDR2 are SGHRS and YFSETQ. The DNA for the CDR3 is TGCGCCAGCAGCTCGCAGGGGGCGCAGGGTGGCTACACCTTC. This encodes CASSSQGAQGGYTF.

The rearrangement joins TRBV7-9 to TRBJ2-5, with D unresolved. This CDR3 contains 13 residues. Germline V gives CDR1 SEHNR, CDR2 FQNEAQ (reference sequence). V was clipped by 6 bases and J by 1 base, with 9 bases between them. CDR3 DNA: TGTGCCAGCAGATACAGATTCCAAGAGACCCAGTACTTC. It specifies CASRYRFQETQYF.

This chain connects TRBV6-1 to TRBJ1-6, with a weak D call TRBD1 (6 bases). Germline V gives CDR1 MNHNS, CDR2 SASEGT. Trimming removed 8 bases at V and 9 bases at J, with 20 bases between. The CDR3 runs 15 residues. Written as DNA, the CDR3 is TGTGCCAGCTTCGGGGGGCGGGTCGTAGGTTCACCCCTCCACTTT. Encoded protein: CASFGGRVVGSPLHF.

The chain is built from TRBV5-1 and TRBJ2-4; 9 bases agree with TRBD2. The V gene end was trimmed by 3 bases and the J gene end by 6 bases; junction bases not matched to a gene: 7. Germline-derived CDR1 and CDR2 are SGHRS and YFSETQ. The CDR3 sequence is 15 residues long. The CDR3 here is CASSYLAGERNIQYF. The CDR3 DNA reads TGCGCCAGCAGCTACTTAGCGGGAGAGCGAAACATTCAGTACTTC. Complete variable domain (other parts from reference TRBV5-1 and TRBJ2-4): KAGVTQTPRYLIKTRGQQVTLSCSPISGHRSVSWYQQTPGQGLQFLFEYFSETQRNKGNFPGRFSGRQFSNSRSEMNVSTLELGDSALYLCASSYLAGERNIQYFGAGTRLSVL.

This chain joins TRBV18 and TRBJ1-2; a possible D gene is TRBD1 (6 bases). V was pared by 5 bases and J by 6 bases, with 13 bases between. Germline V CDR1 and CDR2: KGHSH, LQKENI. The CDR3 length is 13 residues. CDR3 region: CASSKAAGDGYTF. The CDR3 DNA reads as TGTGCCAGCTCAAAGGCGGCAGGGGATGGCTACACCTTC.

V and J are TRBV20-1 and TRBJ2-7; D not certain. CDR3 length equals 12 residues. V gave up 6 bases and J gave up 6 bases, with 15 bases separating them. Germline CDR1 reads DFQATT; CDR2 reads SNEGSKA (reference sequence). The CDR3 is CSASRAKSEQYF. CDR3 nucleotides: TGCAGTGCCAGCCGAGCGAAGAGCGAGCAGTACTTC.

The chain employs TRBV5-1 and TRBJ1-4, with D hard to call. V lost 3 bases and J lost 0, with 9 bases in between. The germline V gene encodes CDR1 SGHRS and CDR2 YFSETQ. The length of the CDR3 is 15 residues. This chain's CDR3 is CASSSTPTTNEKLFF. As DNA, the CDR3 is TGCGCCAGCAGCTCTACACCCACAACTAATGAAAAACTGTTTTTT.

The V call is TRBV7-8, the J call TRBJ1-1, with D possibly TRBD1 on 5 matching bases. This CDR3 has 16 residues. Trimming took 2 bases from V and 0 from J, leaving 13 bases between them. From germline, CDR1 is SGHVS and CDR2 FQNEAQ. CDR3 DNA sequence: TGTGCCAGCAGCTTACGGGACGGAGGATTGAACACTGAAGCTTTCTTT. Amino acids: CASSLRDGGLNTEAFF.

This sequence joins TRBV5-1 and TRBJ2-7, with 9 nucleotides matching TRBD1. Near its end, the DNA agrees better with TRBJ2-1, so the J call may be wrong. Germline CDR1 is SGHRS and CDR2 is YFSETQ. The CDR3 consists of 17 residues. CDR3 protein: CASSGGTGKGTYNEQFF. In DNA, the CDR3 is TGCGCCAGCAGCGGGGGGACAGGGAAGGGGACCTACAATGAGCAGTTCTTC.

A note on this clonotype: This sequence may be a read error, since a much larger clone differs from it by one base. The CDR3: CASSQDKFAGNNEQLF. CDR3 sequence (DNA): TGCGCCAGCAGCCAAGATAAGTTTGCGGGGAACAATGAGCAGCTCTTC. This chain connects TRBV4-1 to TRBJ2-5; D may be TRBD2 (6 bases). Germline-derived CDR1 and CDR2 are MGHRA and YSYEKL. The CDR3 covers 16 residues.

The table lists this clonotype with a few counts. This chain uses TRBV20-1 with TRBJ2-6; 8 bases match TRBD2. The CDR3 sequence is 14 residues long. Germline V gene lookup returns CDR1 DFQATT and CDR2 SNEGSKA (reference sequence). V trimming: 6 bases; J trimming: 0 bases; junction bases outside the gene matches: 1. CDR3 bases: TGCAGTGCAACTAGCGGCTCTGGGGCCAACGTCCTGACTTTC. Translating gives CSATSGSGANVLTF.

This clonotype was recorded a few times. The chain carries TRBV5-1 and TRBJ1-1; D remains unclear. The CDR3 totals 15 residues. V dropped 0 bases and J dropped 5 bases, with 14 bases sitting between them. The germline CDR1 and CDR2 sequences are SGHRS and YFSETQ. The CDR3 loop reads CASSLAGLAGTEAFF. As DNA, the CDR3 is TGCGCCAGCAGCTTGGCGGGTCTGGCGGGAACTGAAGCTTTCTTT.

This clonotype showed up just a few times. V gene TRBV7-7 combines with J gene TRBJ2-5; D is unresolved. The germline V gene encodes CDR1 SSHAT and CDR2 FNYEAQ (reference sequence). The CDR3 extends over 15 amino acids. The germline V and J ends were trimmed by 5 bases and 4 bases, with 17 bases remaining between them. The chain's CDR3 is CASSPFGPRLETQYF. DNA of the CDR3: TGTGCCAGCAGCCCCTTTGGACCGAGATTAGAGACCCAGTACTTC.